The clone carrying this TCR beta chain appeared a few times. Trimming pared 6 bases from V and 0 bases from J, leaving 14 bases between. Germline assignment: CDR1 LNHDA and CDR2 SQIVND (reference sequence). This CDR3 contains 15 residues. The assay was immunoSEQ multiplex PCR, and TCRdb's table has in-frame clones only and misses some. The sample shows 140,000 or so clones, about 87% of them seen only once. The sample comes from a study of blood T cell repertoires in COVID-19. The clonotype originates from a human donor in a cohort sampled during active COVID-19. Sample: peripheral blood. The rearrangement uses TRBV19 and TRBJ1-2; D is unclear. CDR3 sequence reads: CASRQVGEPNYGYTF. The CDR3 nucleotides read TGTGCCAGTAGGCAAGTGGGCGAACCTAACTATGGCTACACCTTC. Complete variable domain (other parts from reference TRBV19 and TRBJ1-2): DGGITQSPKYLFRKEGQNVTLSCEQNLNHDAMYWYRQDPGQGLRLIYYSQIVNDFQKGDIAEGYSVSREKKESFPLTVTSAQKNPTAFYLCASRQVGEPNYGYTFGSGTRLTVV.